This T cell receptor beta chain was obtained from a study of cytomegalovirus exposure and HLA in healthy donors. Overall study results and limits: Rare TCR sequences dominated, though some public TCRs recurred in many donors. Later genetic work tied a missense DCLRE1C variant to beta-chain V and J trimming. Researchers left out some V segments, among them TRBV6-2 and TRBV6-3, as indistinguishable.

This CDR3 comprises 13 residues. Germline V gene data show CDR1 as KGHSH and CDR2 as LQKENI. Trimming took 4 bases from V and 8 from J, leaving 12 bases between them. The primer mix had 60 Vbeta and 13 Jbeta primers. The data were produced by immunoSEQ multiplex PCR, yet TCRdb's version contains in-frame clones alone and is incomplete. The top ten hold 2.5% to 3% of the sample, which has 90,000 to 130,000 clones, 79% seen once. The donors were healthy bone marrow donors. This clone is a singleton in its sample. Its target is not known. The sequenced material came from PBMCs. J is TRBJ1-3 and V is TRBV18; D is possibly TRBD1 (5 bases). The receptor was isolated from a woman aged 18-29 years in good health and CMV-seropositive. In DNA form, the CDR3 reads TGTGCCAGCTCACGGGGGACTGGTTACACCATATATTTT. Its protein product is CASSRGTGYTIYF.